This T cell receptor (beta chain) appears in the sequencing data of a study of response to subunit inactivated influenza vaccine. TCRdb reanalysed the RT-PCR reads using MiXCR and keeps one entry per CDR3 protein. The profile shows approximately 530,000 distinct CDR3 sequences, 7.6% of them singletons. In germline, CDR1 is DFQATT, CDR2 SNEGSKA (reference sequence). The CDR3 spans 16 residues. V was pared by 0 bases and J by 2 bases, with 5 bases of the junction left unmatched. The source is a man aged 45-69 years who received an inactivated influenza vaccine. The J gene is TRBJ1-1, the V gene TRBV20-1; TRBD1 matches at 11 bases. The sample was PBMCs from blood, taken around 25 months after vaccination. The CDR3 region has the DNA TGCAGTGCTAGAGATCTGTGGACAGGGGGCAACACTGAAGCTTTCTTT. Encoded protein: CSARDLWTGGNTEAFF.